This T cell receptor beta chain was found in a study of long-term antiretroviral therapy in people with HIV. In the case of this clone: Its antigen is still unknown.

Overall study findings and caveats: Repertoires in HIV (unlike those of controls) had narrower CDR3 length ranges.

The immunoSEQ assay was v3.0, run at survey level. 40,000-50,000 T-cell genomes per sample were the sequencing target. The table came from immunoSEQ multiplex PCR; TCRdb's copy has only in-frame clones and leaves some out. The table includes some 23,000 clones, about 80% detected once. CDR3 length equals 13 residues. Looked up from germline, CDR1 is SGHVS and CDR2 is FQNEAQ. Trimming removed 4 bases from V and 5 bases from J, with 9 bases in between. This chain uses TRBV7-8 with TRBJ2-4; D uncertain. The specimen comprised unsorted PBMCs, sampled 0.3 years after starting antiretroviral therapy. The origin of this receptor is a man in his forties or fifties with HIV. The chain's CDR3 is CASSSRPQNIQYF. The DNA of the CDR3 is TGTGCCAGCAGCTCTAGGCCCCAAAACATTCAGTACTTC.